Listed here are 29 T cell receptor beta chains from one sample, sequenced in a study of Graves' ophthalmopathy and Graves' hyperthyroidism (dated by TCRdb to about 2018). Sequencing was carried out with an Illumina HiSeq 2000. For repertoire sequencing, TCR beta CDR3 regions were amplified from RNA transcripts. The first round of RT-PCR was done with HTBI primers and the Qiagen OneStep RT-PCR kit, and was followed by a second round of multiplex PCR, then size selection and purification. Using fastp trimming at Q25 and MiXCR clonotype assembly, TCRdb reanalyzed the public sequencing data and kept in-frame beta chains. CDR3 protein duplicates are merged, each entry listing the most common genes and DNA. This sample holds 500,000 to 800,000 distinct CDR3 sequences; over 40% were observed only once. The top ten hold roughly 3% of the sample. What was sequenced was peripheral blood. Every receptor here comes from an adult man with Graves' ophthalmopathy.

The V gene is TRBV29-1, the J gene TRBJ2-7; 12 bases line up with TRBD1. The ends lost 4 bases at V and 4 bases at J; junction bases unmatched: 5. Germline values: CDR1 SQVTM, CDR2 ANQGSEA. CDR3 length equals 14 residues. The CDR3 DNA sequence: TGCAGCGTTGCCGGGACAGGGGGCGCGTACGAGCAGTACTTC. This codes for CSVAGTGGAYEQYF.

Ten or more counts support this clonotype. The rearrangement uses TRBV9 and TRBJ2-7; 7 bases align to TRBD1. The V gene's germline CDR1 is SGDLS and CDR2 YYNGEE. V lost 3 bases and J lost 3; bases outside the gene matches: 6. The CDR3 runs to 14 residues. Written as DNA, the CDR3 is TGTGCCAGCAGCGCTCGGGACAGAGTCTACGAGCAGTACTTC. This encodes CASSARDRVYEQYF.

This clonotype was picked up many times. The V gene is TRBV5-8, the J gene TRBJ1-5; the D is unclear. This CDR3 is 13 amino acids long. The V gene lost 4 bases and the J gene lost 5 bases, with 10 bases spanning the gap. Germline V CDR1 and CDR2: SGHTS, YDEGEE. CDR3: CASSGGVDQPQHF. Written as DNA, the CDR3 is TGTGCCAGCAGCGGCGGGGTTGATCAGCCCCAGCATTTT. Based on the CDR3 plus reference TRBV5-8 and TRBJ1-5, the full variable domain is EAGVTQSPTHLIKTRGQQATLRCSPISGHTSVYWYQQALGLGLQFLLWYDEGEERNRGNFPPRFSGRQFPNYSSELNVNALELEDSALYLCASSGGVDQPQHFGDGTRLSIL.

Worth noting for this clonotype: Given a much more abundant clone one base away, this may be a read error. The chain uses TRBV29-1 and TRBJ2-3; D perhaps matches TRBD2 (5 bases). The germline V and J ends were trimmed by 1 base and 4 bases, with 9 bases remaining between them. The CDR3 sequence is 13 residues long. CDR1 SQVTM and CDR2 ANQGSEA come from the germline V gene. Written as DNA, the CDR3 is TGCAGCGTTGAAGGTGGAGGACCAGATACGCAGTATTTT. Translation: CSVEGGGPDTQYF.

CDR3: CASSPPTSYGYTF. Written as DNA, the CDR3 is TGTGCCAGCAGCCCCCCAACGTCATATGGCTACACCTTC. The genes are TRBV9 and TRBJ1-2; D is unclear. Germline V lookup: CDR1 SGDLS, CDR2 YYNGEE. Trimming removed 4 bases at V and 5 bases at J, with 12 bases between. This CDR3 spans 13 amino acids.

In regard to this clonotype: One end of the junction fails to match germline, which may point to a read error. The V call is TRBV11-2, the J call TRBJ1-4, with 12 bases identical to TRBD1. The CDR3 has 16 residues. The germline V gene has CDR1 SGHAT and CDR2 FQNNGV. CDR3 amino acids: CASSHPGQGAQEKLFF. CDR3 nucleotide sequence: TGCGCCAGCAGCCACCCGGGACAGGGGGCTCAGGAAAAACTGTTTTTT.

The chain recombines TRBV11-2 with TRBJ2-7, with no clear D. The germline gives CDR1 SGHAT, CDR2 FQNNGV. V lost 3 bases to trimming and J lost 0 bases, with 9 bases between them. The CDR3 consists of 14 residues. The CDR3 coding sequence is TGTGCCAGCAGCTTTATGTTAATCTCCTACGAGCAGTACTTC. Translating gives CASSFMLISYEQYF.

This chain links TRBV3-1 with TRBJ1-3; D is undetermined. Trimming stripped 4 bases from V and 6 bases from J, with 13 bases between. CDR3 size: 14 residues. CDR1 and CDR2 from the germline V gene are LGHDT and YNNKEL (reference sequence). Here the CDR3 reads CASSPRGTTNTIYF. CDR3 DNA sequence: TGTGCCAGCAGCCCTCGTGGAACTACAAACACCATATATTTT. The full variable domain, its missing parts supplied by reference TRBV3-1 and TRBJ1-3, is DTAVSQTPKYLVTQMGNDKSIKCEQNLGHDTMYWYKQDSKKFLKIMFSYNNKELIINETVPNRFSPKSPDKAHLNLHINSLELGDSAVYFCASSPRGTTNTIYFGEGSWLTVV.

The V call is TRBV7-8, the J call TRBJ1-5; a weak D match, TRBD1 (5 bases). Trimming shortened V by 5 bases and J by 11 bases, and 19 bases separated the two germline ends. The CDR3 loop spans 14 amino acids. The V gene's germline CDR1 is SGHVS and CDR2 FQNEAQ. CDR3 DNA sequence: TGTGCCAGCAGCCCCAGATCAGGGATGGAGACCCAGCATTTT. It specifies CASSPRSGMETQHF.

V gene TRBV6-1 combines with J gene TRBJ2-5; D gene unclear. The CDR3 is 14 residues long. V was pared by 1 base and J by 4 bases, with 10 bases between. Germline V gene lookup returns CDR1 MNHNS and CDR2 SASEGT. The CDR3 coding sequence is TGTGCCAGCAGTGAAGGTTTCTCTACAGAGACCCAGTACTTC. Translation: CASSEGFSTETQYF.

As to this clonotype: One junction end disagrees with the germline gene, perhaps due to a read error. This rearrangement joins TRBV9 to TRBJ2-7, with TRBD2 matching 13 bases. Germline-derived CDR1 and CDR2 are SGDLS and YYNGEE. The CDR3 is 15 residues long. The CDR3 DNA reads TGTGCCGGCAGCGAACTAGCGGGAGGGCCGAGGGAGCAGTACTTC. It specifies CAGSELAGGPREQYF.

The chain is built from TRBV12-3 or TRBV12-4 and TRBJ1-4; 7 nucleotides align to TRBD1. The CDR3 spans 15 residues. V lost 5 bases, J lost 5 bases, and 8 bases stayed unmatched. CDR3 in amino acids: CASSPGQVPNEKLFF. The CDR3 DNA is TGTGCCAGCAGTCCCGGACAGGTCCCAAATGAAAAACTGTTTTTT.

The sample holds many counts of this clonotype. J is TRBJ2-7 and V is TRBV7-8; D possibly corresponds to TRBD1 (5 bases). V dropped 1 base and J dropped 2 bases, with 9 bases sitting between them. This CDR3 is 14 amino acids long. The germline CDR1 and CDR2 sequences are SGHVS and FQNEAQ. The CDR3 bases are TGTGCCAGCAGCTTAGGGGGCAGCGCCTACGAGCAGTACTTC. Translated, it gives CASSLGGSAYEQYF.

This clonotype was observed a handful of times. V is TRBV6-6 and J is TRBJ2-7, with 7 bases identical to TRBD1. Germline V CDR1 and CDR2: MNHNY, SVGAGI (reference sequence). Trimming took 3 bases from V and 0 from J; bases not matched to a gene: 2. This CDR3 has 14 residues. In DNA, the CDR3 is TGTGCCAGCAGTTATCACAGGGGCTCCTACGAGCAGTACTTC. It codes for CASSYHRGSYEQYF.

In its sample, this clonotype was seen many times. The rearrangement links TRBV2 to TRBJ1-2; D possibly corresponds to TRBD1 (5 bases). The germline gives CDR1 SNHLY, CDR2 FYNNEI. V was cut by 0 bases and J by 3 bases, with 11 bases left in between. The CDR3 totals 15 residues. The CDR3 DNA reads as TGTGCCAGCAGTGAAGCGCTGGGGCAGTACTATGGCTACACCTTC. Protein product: CASSEALGQYYGYTF.

The V call is TRBV7-2, the J call TRBJ2-7; 8 bases line up with TRBD1. CDR1 and CDR2 from the germline V gene are SGHTA and FQGNSA. The CDR3 loop spans 13 amino acids. The CDR3 reads CALSRGQGYEQYF. CDR3 nucleotide sequence: TGTGCTCTCAGCCGCGGACAGGGCTACGAGCAGTACTTC.

Ten or more counts support this clonotype. The chain employs TRBV19 and TRBJ2-7, with 9 bases aligning to TRBD1. CDR3 length: 15 residues. CDR1 LNHDA and CDR2 SQIVND come from the germline V gene (reference sequence). The V gene end was trimmed by 5 bases and the J gene end by 4 bases; junction bases not matched to a gene: 9. The DNA of the CDR3 is TGTGCCAGTAGTGAACCGGGACAGGGTCTTTACGAGCAGTACTTC. It translates to CASSEPGQGLYEQYF. Full variable domain (rest looked up from reference TRBV19 and TRBJ2-7): DGGITQSPKYLFRKEGQNVTLSCEQNLNHDAMYWYRQDPGQGLRLIYYSQIVNDFQKGDIAEGYSVSREKKESFPLTVTSAQKNPTAFYLCASSEPGQGLYEQYFGPGTRLTVT.

With regard to this clonotype: A read error may be the cause here, since a much bigger clone is one base away. This chain uses TRBV7-9 with TRBJ1-6, with D perhaps TRBD1 (5 bases). The CDR3 totals 16 residues. Germline V gene data show CDR1 as SEHNR and CDR2 as FQNEAQ (reference sequence). The CDR3 sequence is CASSPRGTVYNSPPHF. The DNA of the CDR3 is TGTGCCAGCAGCCCACGCGGGACGGTTTATAATTCACCCCCCCACTTT.

This clonotype was observed at least ten times. V and J are TRBV2 and TRBJ1-2; no clear D. Trimming pared 6 bases from V and 4 bases from J, leaving 3 bases between. Germline V gene sequence: CDR1 SNHLY, CDR2 FYNNEI. This CDR3 is 10 amino acids long. The CDR3 reads CASRVYGYTF. In nucleotides, the CDR3 is TGTGCCAGCAGAGTCTATGGCTACACCTTC.

The rearrangement joins TRBV6-2 or TRBV6-3 to TRBJ2-5, with D unresolved. Trimming removed 4 bases from V and 5 bases from J, with 8 bases in between. Germline assignment: CDR1 MNHEY and CDR2 SVGEGT. The CDR3 loop spans 12 amino acids. The CDR3 loop reads CASSSSPETQYF. CDR3 DNA sequence: TGTGCCAGCAGTTCGTCCCCGGAGACCCAGTACTTC.

The chain links TRBV12-3 or TRBV12-4 to TRBJ2-2; D unresolved. This CDR3 region has 16 residues. Between the trimmed V and J ends, which lost 4 bases and 4 bases, there was a span of 16 bases. CDR3 nucleotides: TGTGCCAGCAGTTCATGGACCGTCTCGAGCACCGGGGAGCTGTTTTTT. Translating gives CASSSWTVSSTGELFF.

This clonotype has a single count. The CDR3 region has the DNA TGTGCCAGCAGCCAAGAAGGCTGTGGCTACACCTTC. Amino acids: CASSQEGCGYTF. The rearrangement uses TRBV7-2 and TRBJ1-2; no firm D call. Looked up from germline, CDR1 is SGHTA and CDR2 is FQGNSA. The CDR3 spans 12 residues. V dropped 5 bases and J dropped 7 bases, with 11 bases sitting between them.

About this clonotype: A read error may be the cause here, since a much bigger clone is one base away. The CDR3 here is CASSRLGAAASETQYF. Here the CDR3 DNA reads TGTGCCAGTAGTCGTCTAGGGGCAGCGGCTAGTGAGACCCAGTACTTC. The rearrangement joins TRBV19 to TRBJ2-5; D is tentatively TRBD1 or TRBD2 (5 bases each). Per the germline V gene, CDR1 is LNHDA and CDR2 is SQIVND (reference sequence). This CDR3 has 16 residues. V dropped 5 bases and J dropped 5 bases, with 21 bases sitting between them.

This clonotype was recorded once. The V call is TRBV20-1, the J call TRBJ1-4, with TRBD1 matching 7 bases. Germline V gene data show CDR1 as DFQATT and CDR2 as SNEGSKA (reference sequence). Trimming cost V 3 bases and J 7 bases; bases outside gene matches: 14. There are 16 residues in the CDR3. For the CDR3, the DNA is TGCAGTGCTAGTAGTATCGACAGGGCAGGTGGTGAAAAACTGTTTTTT. It encodes CSASSIDRAGGEKLFF.

This clonotype was counted many times. The chain links TRBV13 to TRBJ1-4, with 9 bases matching TRBD1. The CDR3 length is 16 residues. Germline values: CDR1 PRHDT, CDR2 FYEKMQ (reference sequence). Trimming cost V 5 bases and J 8 bases; bases outside gene matches: 12. CDR3 amino acids: CASSLTWTGEEEKLFF. The CDR3 bases are TGTGCCAGCAGCCTCACCTGGACAGGGGAGGAGGAAAAACTGTTTTTT.

The chain carries TRBV20-1 and TRBJ2-5; perhaps D is TRBD1 or TRBD2 (6 bases each). Trimming took 0 bases from V and 4 from J, leaving 12 bases between them. The germline CDR1 and CDR2 sequences are DFQATT and SNEGSKA (reference sequence). The CDR3 extends over 14 amino acids. CDR3 loop: CSAREWGAGETQYF. In DNA form, the CDR3 reads TGCAGTGCTAGAGAATGGGGGGCCGGAGAGACCCAGTACTTC.

This clonotype has at least ten counts. The J gene is TRBJ1-1, the V gene TRBV29-1; a possible D gene is TRBD1 (5 bases). V dropped 4 bases and J dropped 3 bases, with 12 bases sitting between them. This CDR3 comprises 13 residues. The germline CDR1 and CDR2 sequences are SQVTM and ANQGSEA. In DNA, the CDR3 is TGCAGCGTTGCAGGGTACCGTGACACTGAAGCTTTCTTT. As protein: CSVAGYRDTEAFF. The full variable domain, its missing parts supplied by reference TRBV29-1 and TRBJ1-1, is SAVISQKPSRDICQRGTSLTIQCQVDSQVTMMFWYRQQPGQSLTLIATANQGSEATYESGFVIDKFPISRPNLTFSTLTVSNMSPEDSSIYLCSVAGYRDTEAFFGQGTRLTVV.

The chain has TRBV29-1 and TRBJ1-1, with a tentative D call TRBD1 (5 bases). CDR1 is SQVTM, CDR2 ANQGSEA, per germline. CDR3 length: 14 residues. V was clipped by 4 bases and J by 3 bases, with 15 bases between them. CDR3 DNA: TGCAGCGTTGTGACCTGGGGGGACCACACTGAAGCTTTCTTT. It translates to CSVVTWGDHTEAFF. Complete variable domain (other parts from reference TRBV29-1 and TRBJ1-1): SAVISQKPSRDICQRGTSLTIQCQVDSQVTMMFWYRQQPGQSLTLIATANQGSEATYESGFVIDKFPISRPNLTFSTLTVSNMSPEDSSIYLCSVVTWGDHTEAFFGQGTRLTVV.

A note on this clonotype: One junction end does not reproduce the germline sequence, and a read error may be involved. The V call is TRBV7-9, the J call TRBJ2-7; 7 bases line up with TRBD1. CDR3 length: 15 residues. The germline gives CDR1 SEHNR, CDR2 FQNEAQ (reference sequence). CDR3 sequence: CTSRGTGQKTYEQYF. CDR3 DNA: TGTACCAGCAGAGGAACGGGACAGAAAACCTACGAGCAGTACTTC. Variable domain in full (rest from reference TRBV7-9 and TRBJ2-7): DTGVSQNPRHKITKRGQNVTFRCDPISEHNRLYWYRQTLGQGPEFLTYFQNEAQLEKSRLLSDRFSAERPKGSFSTLEIQRTEQGDSAMYLCTSRGTGQKTYEQYFGPGTRLTVT.